This TCR beta chain appears in the sequencing data of a study of blood T cell repertoires in COVID-19. For the study at large: Acute-phase and convalescent COVID-19 samples originated in the United States, Italy and Spain. T cells, B-cell-depleted T cells, or PBMCs supplied cDNA or gDNA.

Per the study methods: Estimation of nucleated cell counts was performed using reference gene primer amplification. This table comes from immunoSEQ multiplex PCR, and its TCRdb copy is limited to in-frame clones, with some not included. For V, J and clone size, that table is used; D and trimming come from the DNA. The repertoire includes fewer than 150,000 clones, nearly 90% of them detected once, and 3.8% sits in the top ten. Germline V gene sequence: CDR1 SNHLY, CDR2 FYNNEI. The CDR3 runs to 14 residues. Trimming took off 6 bases at V and 4 bases at J, with 12 bases between the two ends. Sequencing input: peripheral blood. The TCR originated in a woman aged 55-75 years with COVID-19, enrolled during active disease. The chain links TRBV2 to TRBJ2-2; D is perhaps TRBD1 (6 bases). The CDR3 sequence is CASSARDTTGELFF. The CDR3 DNA is TGTGCCAGCAGCGCCCGGGACACCACCGGGGAGCTGTTTTTT.